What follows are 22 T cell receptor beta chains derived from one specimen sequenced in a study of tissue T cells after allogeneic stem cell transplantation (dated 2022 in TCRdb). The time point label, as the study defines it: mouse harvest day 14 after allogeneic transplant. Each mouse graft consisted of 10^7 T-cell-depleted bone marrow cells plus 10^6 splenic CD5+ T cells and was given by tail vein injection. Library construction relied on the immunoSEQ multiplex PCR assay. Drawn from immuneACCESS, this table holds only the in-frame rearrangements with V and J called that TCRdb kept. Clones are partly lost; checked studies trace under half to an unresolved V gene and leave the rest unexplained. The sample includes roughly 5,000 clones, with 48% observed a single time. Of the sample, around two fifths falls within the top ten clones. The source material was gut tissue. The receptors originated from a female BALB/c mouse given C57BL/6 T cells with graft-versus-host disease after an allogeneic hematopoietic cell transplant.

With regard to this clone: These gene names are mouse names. This chain's CDR3 is CASRPRQPANSDYTF. The covered CDR3 bases are TGTGCCAGCAGACCTAGACAACCTGCAAACTCCGACTACACC. The chain carries TRBV26 and TRBJ1-2, with no clear D. Read data end 1 residue before the CDR3 end; the end is taken from the germline J gene. V lost 6 bases and J lost 0, with 14 bases in between. CDR1 is KGHPV and CDR2 is FQNQEV in the germline V gene (reference sequence). This CDR3 is 15 amino acids long.

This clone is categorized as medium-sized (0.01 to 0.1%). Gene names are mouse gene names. CDR3 amino acids: CASSLGYEQYF. The covered CDR3 bases are TGTGCCAGCAGCCTCGGCTATGAACAGTAC. V is TRBV14 and J is TRBJ2-7, with D hard to call. Coverage ceases 1 residue before the CDR3 finishes, and the germline J gene fills in the end. V lost 5 bases and J lost 3, with 6 bases in between. From germline, CDR1 is SGHDT and CDR2 FRDEAV. The CDR3 is 11 amino acids.

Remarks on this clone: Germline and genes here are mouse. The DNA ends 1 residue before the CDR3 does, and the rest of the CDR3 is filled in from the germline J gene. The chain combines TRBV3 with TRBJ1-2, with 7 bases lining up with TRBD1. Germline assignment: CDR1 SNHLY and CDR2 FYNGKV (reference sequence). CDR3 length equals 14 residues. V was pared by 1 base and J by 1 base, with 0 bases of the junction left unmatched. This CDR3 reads CASSLDRGNSDYTF. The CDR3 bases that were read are TGTGCCAGCAGCTTAGACAGGGGAAACTCCGACTACACC.

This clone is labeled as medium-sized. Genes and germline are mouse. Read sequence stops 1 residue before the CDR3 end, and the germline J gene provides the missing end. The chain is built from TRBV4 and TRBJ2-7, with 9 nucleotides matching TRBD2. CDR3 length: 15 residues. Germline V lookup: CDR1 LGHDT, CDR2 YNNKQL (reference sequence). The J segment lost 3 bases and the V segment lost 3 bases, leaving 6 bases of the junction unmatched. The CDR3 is CASSYGGWGGYEQYF. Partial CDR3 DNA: TGTGCCAGCAGCTATGGAGGCTGGGGGGGCTATGAACAGTAC.

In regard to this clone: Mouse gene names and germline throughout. CDR3 region: CASSGQSNSDYTF. The DNA read from the CDR3 is TGTGCCAGCAGTGGACAGTCAAACTCCGACTACACC. This chain joins TRBV26 and TRBJ1-2, with D possibly TRBD1 on 6 matching bases. The read ends 1 residue shy of where the CDR3 ends; the end is completed using the germline J gene. Germline V CDR1 and CDR2: KGHPV, FQNQEV (reference sequence). This CDR3 is built from 13 residues. Trimming pared 5 bases from V and 0 bases from J, leaving 7 bases between.

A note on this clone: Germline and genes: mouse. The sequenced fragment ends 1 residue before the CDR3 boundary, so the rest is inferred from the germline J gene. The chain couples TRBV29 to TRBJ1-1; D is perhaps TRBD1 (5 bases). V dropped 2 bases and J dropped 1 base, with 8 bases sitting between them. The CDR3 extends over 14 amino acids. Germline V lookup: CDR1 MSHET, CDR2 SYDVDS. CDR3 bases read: TGTGCTAGCAGTTTAAGACAGAGGAACACAGAAGTCTTC. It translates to CASSLRQRNTEVF. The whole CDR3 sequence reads CASSLRQRNTEVFF.

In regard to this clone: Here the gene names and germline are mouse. The CDR3 reads CAWSLGGGSAETLYF. The sequenced part of the CDR3 DNA is TGTGCCTGGAGTCTAGGGGGGGGTAGTGCAGAAACGCTGTAT. V usage is TRBV31 and J usage is TRBJ2-3; TRBD2 might be the D (7 bases). Read sequence stops 1 residue before the CDR3 end, and the germline J gene provides the missing end. With 0 bases removed from V and 0 bases from J, the gap between germline ends came to 10 bases. From germline, CDR1 is GKSSPN and CDR2 SITVG. The CDR3 is 15 amino acids.

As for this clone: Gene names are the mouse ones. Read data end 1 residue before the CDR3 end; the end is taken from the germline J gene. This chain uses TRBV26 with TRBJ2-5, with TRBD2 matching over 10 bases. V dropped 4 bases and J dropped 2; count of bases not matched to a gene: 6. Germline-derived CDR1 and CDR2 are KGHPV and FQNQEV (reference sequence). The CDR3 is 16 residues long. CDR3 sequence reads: CASSRLGGRRQDTQYF. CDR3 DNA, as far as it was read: TGTGCCAGCAGTCGTCTGGGGGGGCGACGCCAAGACACCCAGTAC.

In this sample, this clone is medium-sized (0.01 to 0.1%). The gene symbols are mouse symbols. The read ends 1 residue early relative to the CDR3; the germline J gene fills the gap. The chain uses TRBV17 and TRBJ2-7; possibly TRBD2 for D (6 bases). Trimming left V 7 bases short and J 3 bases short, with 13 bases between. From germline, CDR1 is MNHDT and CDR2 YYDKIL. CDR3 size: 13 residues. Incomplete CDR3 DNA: TGTGCTAGCACTGGGGAGGGGTTCTATGAACAGTAC. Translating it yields CASTGEGFYEQY. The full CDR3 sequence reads CASTGEGFYEQYF.

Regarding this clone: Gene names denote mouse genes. The CDR3 DNA, read in part, is TGTGCCAGCAGTATTGGGGGGGGCGATGAACAGTAC. It encodes CASSIGGGDEQY. The whole CDR3 sequence is CASSIGGGDEQYF. V is TRBV19 and J is TRBJ2-7; 8 bases are shared with TRBD2. The read ends 1 residue before the CDR3 terminus; that terminus is restored from the germline J gene. Germline CDR1 and CDR2: FNHDT and SITEND (reference sequence). The CDR3 totals 13 residues. Trimming took 2 bases from V and 5 from J; bases not matched to a gene: 3.

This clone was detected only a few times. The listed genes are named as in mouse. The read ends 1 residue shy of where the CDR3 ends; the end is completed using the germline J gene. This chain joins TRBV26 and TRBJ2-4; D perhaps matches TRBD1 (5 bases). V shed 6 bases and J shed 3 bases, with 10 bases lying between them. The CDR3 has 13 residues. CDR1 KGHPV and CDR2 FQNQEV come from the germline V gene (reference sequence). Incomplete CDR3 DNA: TGTGCCAGCAGCCGGACACAACAAAACACCTTGTAC. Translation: CASSRTQQNTLY. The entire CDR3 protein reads CASSRTQQNTLYF.

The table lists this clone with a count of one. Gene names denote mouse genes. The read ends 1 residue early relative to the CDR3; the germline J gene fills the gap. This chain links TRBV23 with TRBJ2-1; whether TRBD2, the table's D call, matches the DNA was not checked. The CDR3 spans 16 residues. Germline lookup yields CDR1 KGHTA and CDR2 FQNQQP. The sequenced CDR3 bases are TGCTCCAGCAGTCCTCGGGACTGGGGGGGGTATGCTGAGCAGTTC. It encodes CSSSPRDWGGYAEQF. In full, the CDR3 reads CSSSPRDWGGYAEQFF. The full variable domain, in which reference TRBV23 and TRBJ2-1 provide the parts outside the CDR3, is DAAVTQKPRYLIKMKGQEAEMKCIPEKGHTAVFWYQQKQSKELKFLIYFQNQQPLDQIDMVKERFSAVCPSSSLCSLGIRTCEAEDSALYLCSSSPRDWGGYAEQFFGPGTRLTVL.

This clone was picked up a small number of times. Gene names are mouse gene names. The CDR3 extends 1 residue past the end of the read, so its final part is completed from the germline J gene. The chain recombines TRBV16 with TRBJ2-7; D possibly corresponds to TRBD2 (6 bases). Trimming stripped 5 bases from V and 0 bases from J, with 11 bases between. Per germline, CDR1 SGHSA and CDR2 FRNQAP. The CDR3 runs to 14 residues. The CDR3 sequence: CASSPTGSSYEQYF. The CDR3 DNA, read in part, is TGTGCAAGCAGCCCAACTGGGAGCTCCTATGAACAGTAC.

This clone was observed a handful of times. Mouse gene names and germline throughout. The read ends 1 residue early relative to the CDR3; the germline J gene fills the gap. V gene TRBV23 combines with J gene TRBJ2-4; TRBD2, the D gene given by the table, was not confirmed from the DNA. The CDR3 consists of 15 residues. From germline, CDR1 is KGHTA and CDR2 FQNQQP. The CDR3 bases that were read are TGCTCCAGCAGTCAATCCTGGGGAAGTCAAAACACCTTGTAC. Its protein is CSSSQSWGSQNTLY. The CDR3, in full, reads CSSSQSWGSQNTLYF.

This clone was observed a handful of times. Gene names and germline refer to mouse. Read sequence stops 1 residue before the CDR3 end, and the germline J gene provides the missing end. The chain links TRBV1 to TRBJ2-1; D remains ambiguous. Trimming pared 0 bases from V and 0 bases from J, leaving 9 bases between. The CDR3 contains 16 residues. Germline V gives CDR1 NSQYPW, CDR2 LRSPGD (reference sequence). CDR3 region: CTCSADFRANYAEQFF. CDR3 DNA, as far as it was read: TGCACCTGCAGTGCAGATTTTAGGGCTAACTATGCTGAGCAGTTC.

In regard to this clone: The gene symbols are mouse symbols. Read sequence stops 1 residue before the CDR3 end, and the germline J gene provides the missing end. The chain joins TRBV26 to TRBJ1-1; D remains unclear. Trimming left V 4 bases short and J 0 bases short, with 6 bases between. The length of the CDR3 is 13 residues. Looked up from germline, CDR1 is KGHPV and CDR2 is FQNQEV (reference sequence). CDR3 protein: CASSQQANTEVFF. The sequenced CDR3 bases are TGTGCCAGCAGTCAACAAGCAAACACAGAAGTCTTC.

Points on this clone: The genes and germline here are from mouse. CDR3 protein: CASSSGTGNERLFF. The covered CDR3 bases are TGTGCCAGCAGCTCCGGGACAGGGAACGAAAGATTATTT. V is TRBV2 and J is TRBJ1-4; 9 nucleotides match TRBD1. The read comes to an end 1 residue before the CDR3 does, leaving the germline J gene to fill in the end. With 5 bases clipped from V and 5 bases from J, the junction kept 3 bases outside the gene matches. The CDR3 is 14 residues long. Germline values: CDR1 LGHNA, CDR2 YSYQKL.

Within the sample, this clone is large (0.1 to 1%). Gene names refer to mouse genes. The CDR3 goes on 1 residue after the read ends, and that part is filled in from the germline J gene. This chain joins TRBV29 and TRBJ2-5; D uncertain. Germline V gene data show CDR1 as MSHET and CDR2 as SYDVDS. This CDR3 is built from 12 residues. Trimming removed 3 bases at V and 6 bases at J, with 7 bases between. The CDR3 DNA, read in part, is TGTGCTAGCAGTTTGTACCGGGACACCCAGTAC. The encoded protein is CASSLYRDTQY. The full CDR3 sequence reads CASSLYRDTQYF.

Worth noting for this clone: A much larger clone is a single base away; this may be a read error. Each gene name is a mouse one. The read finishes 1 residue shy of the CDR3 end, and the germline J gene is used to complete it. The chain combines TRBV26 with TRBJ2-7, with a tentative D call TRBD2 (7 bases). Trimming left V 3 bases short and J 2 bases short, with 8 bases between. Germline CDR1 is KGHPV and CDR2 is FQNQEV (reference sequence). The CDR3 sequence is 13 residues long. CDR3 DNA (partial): TGTGCCAGCAGTCTCTGGGGGCCCTATGAACAGTAC. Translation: CASSLWGPYEQY. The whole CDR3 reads CASSLWGPYEQYF.

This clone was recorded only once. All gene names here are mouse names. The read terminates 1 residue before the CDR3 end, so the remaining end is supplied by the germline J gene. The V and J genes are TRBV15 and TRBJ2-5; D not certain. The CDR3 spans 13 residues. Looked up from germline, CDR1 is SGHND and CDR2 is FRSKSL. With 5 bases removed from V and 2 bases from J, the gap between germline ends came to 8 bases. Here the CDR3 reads CASSRGGQDTQYF. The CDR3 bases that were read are TGTGCCAGCAGTCGGGGTGGCCAAGACACCCAGTAC.

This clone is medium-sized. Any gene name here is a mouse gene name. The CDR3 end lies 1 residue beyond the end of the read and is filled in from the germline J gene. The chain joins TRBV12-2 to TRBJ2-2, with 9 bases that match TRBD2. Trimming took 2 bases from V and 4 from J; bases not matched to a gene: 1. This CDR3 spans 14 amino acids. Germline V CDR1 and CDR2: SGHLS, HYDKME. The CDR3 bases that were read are TGTGCCAGCTCTCCGGGACTGGGCACCGGGCAGCTCTAC. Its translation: CASSPGLGTGQLY. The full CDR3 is CASSPGLGTGQLYF.

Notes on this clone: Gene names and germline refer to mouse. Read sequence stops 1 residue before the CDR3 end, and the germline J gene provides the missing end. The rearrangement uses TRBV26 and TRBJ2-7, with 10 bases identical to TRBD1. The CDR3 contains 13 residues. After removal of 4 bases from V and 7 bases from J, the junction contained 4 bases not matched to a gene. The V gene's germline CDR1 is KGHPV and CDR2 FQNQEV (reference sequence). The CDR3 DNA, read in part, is TGTGCCAGCAGTCAGACAGGGGGCGAGGAACAGTAC. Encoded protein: CASSQTGGEEQY. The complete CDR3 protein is CASSQTGGEEQYF.